This TCR beta chain was observed in a study of glioma-infiltrating T cells. TCR alpha and beta CDR3 regions were amplified from RNA using iRepertoire nested multiplex PCR. Each CDR3 protein gets one entry after TCRdb re-called the multiplex PCR reads with MiXCR. The sample comprises about 130,000 distinct CDR3 sequences, approximately 24% of which are singletons, and over 25% rests with the top ten. This clonotype occurred a few times. Its antigen remains unknown. Germline-derived CDR1 and CDR2 are LNHNV and YYDKDF (reference sequence). There are 16 residues in the CDR3. Trimming took off 7 bases at V and 0 bases at J, with 16 bases between the two ends. Regarding the study as a whole: Tissue-blood divergence was below expectation in non-neoplastic patients, above in gliomas.

What was sequenced was glioma tissue, nonneoplastic brain tissue, or PBMCs (not recorded which). The rearrangement links TRBV15 to TRBJ1-5; no firm D call. The sequence derives from a human donor with low-grade glioma or glioblastoma, undergoing nonglioma brain surgery, or in good health (not recorded which). CDR3 residues: CATKHGWSNSNQPQHF. CDR3 sequence (DNA): TGTGCCACCAAGCATGGGTGGAGCAATAGCAATCAGCCCCAGCATTTT.